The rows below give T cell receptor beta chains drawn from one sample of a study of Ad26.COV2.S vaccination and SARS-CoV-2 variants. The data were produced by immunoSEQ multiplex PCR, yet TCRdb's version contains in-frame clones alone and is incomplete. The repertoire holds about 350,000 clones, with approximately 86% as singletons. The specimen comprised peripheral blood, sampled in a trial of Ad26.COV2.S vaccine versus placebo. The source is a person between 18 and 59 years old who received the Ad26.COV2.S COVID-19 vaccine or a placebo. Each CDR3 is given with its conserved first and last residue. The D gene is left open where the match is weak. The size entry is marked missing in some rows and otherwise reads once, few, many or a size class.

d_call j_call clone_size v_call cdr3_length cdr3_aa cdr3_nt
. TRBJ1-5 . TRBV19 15 CASSYGGGSNQPQHF TGTGCCAGTAGTTATGGGGGAGGAAGCAATCAGCCCCAGCATTTT
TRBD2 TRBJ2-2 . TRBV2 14 CASSSGRNTGELFF TGTGCCAGCTCTAGCGGGAGGAACACCGGGGAGCTGTTTTTT
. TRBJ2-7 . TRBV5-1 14 CASFPDTDTYEQYF TGCGCCAGCTTTCCGGACACGGACACCTACGAGCAGTACTTC
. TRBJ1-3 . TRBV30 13 CAWGTGSGNTIYF TGTGCCTGGGGGACGGGTTCTGGAAACACCATATATTTT
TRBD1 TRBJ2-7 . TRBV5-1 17 CASSLGVRGDRGHEQYF TGCGCCAGCAGCTTGGGAGTTAGGGGGGACAGGGGACACGAGCAGTACTTC
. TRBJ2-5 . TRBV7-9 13 CASSPGAQETQYF TGTGCCAGCTCCCCCGGGGCCCAAGAGACCCAGTACTTC
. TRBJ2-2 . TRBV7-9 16 CASSLARDGTTGELFF TGTGCCAGCAGCTTAGCTCGTGACGGTACCACCGGGGAGCTGTTTTTT
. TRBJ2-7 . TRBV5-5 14 CASSFGTLSYEQYF TGTGCCAGCAGCTTCGGGACACTATCCTACGAGCAGTACTTC
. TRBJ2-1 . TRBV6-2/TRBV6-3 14 CASSLGGVYNEQFF TGTGCCAGCAGCCTCGGAGGGGTCTACAATGAGCAGTTCTTC
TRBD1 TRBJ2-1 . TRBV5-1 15 CASSLTGSTYNEQFF TGCGCCAGCAGCCTGACAGGGTCAACGTACAATGAGCAGTTCTTC
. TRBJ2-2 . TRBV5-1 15 CASIAVPPNTGELFF TGCGCCAGCATTGCGGTTCCACCGAACACCGGGGAGCTGTTTTTT
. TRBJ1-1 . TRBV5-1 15 CASSNGRGANTEAFF TGCGCCAGCAGCAATGGAAGGGGGGCCAACACTGAAGCTTTCTTT
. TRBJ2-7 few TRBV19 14 CASSTRLSSYEQYF TGTGCCAGTAGTACGAGACTAAGCTCCTACGAGCAGTACTTC
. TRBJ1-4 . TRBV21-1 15 CASSREDATNEKLFF TGTGCCAGCAGCAGGGAGGATGCAACTAATGAAAAACTGTTTTTT
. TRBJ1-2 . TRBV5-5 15 CASSEEGAYIYGYTF TGTGCCAGCAGCGAGGAAGGGGCATACATCTATGGCTACACCTTC
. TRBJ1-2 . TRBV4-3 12 CASSRGTGGYTF TGCGCCAGCAGCCGTGGGACGGGCGGCTACACCTTC
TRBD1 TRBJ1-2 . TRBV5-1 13 CASSLGDSDGYTF TGCGCCAGCAGCTTGGGGGACAGCGATGGCTACACCTTC
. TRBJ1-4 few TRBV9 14 CASTRDDRNEKLFF TGTGCCAGCACCCGTGACGACAGGAATGAAAAACTGTTTTTT
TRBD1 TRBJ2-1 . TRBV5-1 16 CASSSGVGTGPNEQFF TGCGCCAGCAGCTCCGGGGTAGGGACAGGACCCAATGAGCAGTTCTTC
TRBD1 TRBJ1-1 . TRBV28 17 CASSLKKWTGMNTEAFF TGTGCCAGCAGTTTGAAAAAATGGACAGGGATGAACACTGAAGCTTTCTTT
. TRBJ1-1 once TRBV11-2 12 CASSWDPREAFF TGTGCCAGCAGTTGGGACCCGCGTGAAGCTTTCTTT
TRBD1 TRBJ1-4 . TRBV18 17 CASSPLRQGGTNEKLFF TGTGCCAGCTCACCCCTTCGACAGGGAGGAACTAATGAAAAACTGTTTTTT
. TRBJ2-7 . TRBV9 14 CASSASGIPYEQYF TGTGCCAGCAGCGCAAGCGGTATCCCCTACGAGCAGTACTTC
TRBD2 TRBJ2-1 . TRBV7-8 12 CASSLLAGEQFF TGTGCCAGCAGCCTCCTAGCGGGAGAGCAGTTCTTC
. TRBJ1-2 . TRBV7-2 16 CASLKGLGLKIDGYTF TGTGCCAGCCTCAAAGGGCTGGGGCTGAAGATAGATGGCTACACCTTC
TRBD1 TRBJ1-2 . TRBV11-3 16 CASSHRTGGGFYGYTF TGTGCCAGCAGTCATCGGACAGGGGGAGGATTCTATGGCTACACCTTC
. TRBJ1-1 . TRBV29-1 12 CSVESQSTEAFF TGCAGCGTTGAGAGCCAGAGCACTGAAGCTTTCTTT
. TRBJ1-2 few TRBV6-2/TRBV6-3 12 CASSYIQGGYTF TGTGCCAGCAGTTATATCCAGGGTGGCTACACCTTC
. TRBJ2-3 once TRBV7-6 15 CASSFGVSGTDTQYF TGTGCCAGCAGCTTCGGGGTGTCGGGCACAGATACGCAGTATTTT
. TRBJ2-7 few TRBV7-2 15 CASSLEGHPRDEQYF TGTGCCAGCAGCTTGGAGGGACACCCGCGCGACGAGCAGTACTTC
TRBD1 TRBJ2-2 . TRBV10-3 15 CAITDRGTNTGELFF TGTGCCATTACCGACAGGGGAACCAACACCGGGGAGCTGTTTTTT
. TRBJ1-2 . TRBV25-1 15 CASSEWGDPGDGYTF TGTGCCAGCAGTGAATGGGGCGACCCGGGGGATGGCTACACCTTC
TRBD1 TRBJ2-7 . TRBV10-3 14 CAISGTGSSYEQYF TGTGCCATCAGTGGGACAGGGAGTTCCTACGAGCAGTACTTC
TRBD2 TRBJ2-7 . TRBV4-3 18 CASSQAGTSGDSSYEQYF TGCGCCAGCAGCCAAGCAGGGACTAGCGGGGATAGCTCCTACGAGCAGTACTTC
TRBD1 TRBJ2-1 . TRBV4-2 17 CASSLAAGTASYNEQFF TGTGCCAGCAGCCTCGCCGCCGGGACAGCCTCCTACAATGAGCAGTTCTTC
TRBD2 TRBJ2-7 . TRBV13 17 CASSSGPLGGASYEQYF TGTGCCAGCAGCTCCGGGCCTCTGGGAGGGGCCTCCTACGAGCAGTACTTC
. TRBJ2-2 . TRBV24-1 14 CATSEGGYTGELFF TGTGCCACCAGTGAAGGAGGATACACCGGGGAGCTGTTTTTT
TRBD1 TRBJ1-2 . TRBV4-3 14 CASSQDDREGGYTF TGCGCCAGCAGCCAAGATGACAGGGAGGGGGGCTACACCTTC
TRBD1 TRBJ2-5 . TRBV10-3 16 CAISDFADRGRETQYF TGTGCCATCAGTGATTTTGCGGACAGGGGTCGAGAGACCCAGTACTTC
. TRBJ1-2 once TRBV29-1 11 CSAERGDGYTF TGCAGCGCCGAGAGGGGAGATGGCTACACCTTC
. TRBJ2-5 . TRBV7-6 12 CASSPPQRTQYF TGTGCCAGCAGCCCCCCACAGAGAACCCAGTACTTC
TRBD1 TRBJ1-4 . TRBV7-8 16 CASSLDTGQQNEKLFF TGTGCCAGCAGCTTAGACACGGGACAGCAGAATGAAAAACTGTTTTTT
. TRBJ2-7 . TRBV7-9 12 CASSLGSYEQYF TGTGCCAGCAGCTTAGGATCCTACGAGCAGTACTTC
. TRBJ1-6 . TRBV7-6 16 CASSSLVGNDNSPLHF TGTGCCAGCAGTTCCCTTGTGGGAAATGATAATTCACCCCTCCACTTT
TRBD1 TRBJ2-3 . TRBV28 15 CASSRAGQGRDTQYF TGTGCCAGCAGTCGCGCGGGACAGGGAAGAGATACGCAGTATTTT
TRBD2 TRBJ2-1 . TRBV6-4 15 CASSERAGEGNEQFF TGTGCCAGCAGTGAAAGGGCGGGAGAGGGGAATGAGCAGTTCTTC
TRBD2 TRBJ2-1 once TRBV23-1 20 CASSRVGLAGGPRSYNEQFF TGCGCCAGCAGTCGGGTGGGACTAGCGGGAGGCCCCCGCTCCTACAATGAGCAGTTCTTC
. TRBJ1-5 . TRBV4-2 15 CASSQDDGLNQPQHF TGTGCCAGCAGCCAAGACGACGGTCTCAATCAGCCCCAGCATTTT
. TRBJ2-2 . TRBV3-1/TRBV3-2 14 CASSHRGGAGELFF TGTGCCAGCAGCCATCGTGGAGGCGCCGGGGAGCTGTTTTTT
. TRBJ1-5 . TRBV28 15 CASTPGDASNQPQHF TGTGCCAGCACCCCCGGGGACGCAAGCAATCAGCCCCAGCATTTT
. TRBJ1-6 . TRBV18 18 CASSPNSLASGGGSPLHF TGTGCCAGCTCACCAAACTCTTTGGCAAGTGGAGGGGGTTCACCCCTCCACTTT
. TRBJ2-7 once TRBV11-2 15 CASSQLGGRTYEQYF TGTGCCAGCAGCCAATTGGGTGGCAGGACCTACGAGCAGTACTTC
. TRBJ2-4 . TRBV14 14 CASSQAGRSHIQYF TGTGCCAGCAGCCAAGCGGGGAGGTCGCACATTCAGTACTTC
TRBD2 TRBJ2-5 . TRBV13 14 CASSLDSGVETQYF TGTGCCAGCAGCTTAGATAGCGGGGTCGAGACCCAGTACTTC
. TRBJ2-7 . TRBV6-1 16 CASSEATGLAFGEQYF TGTGCCAGCAGTGAAGCCACGGGACTTGCCTTTGGAGAGCAGTACTTC